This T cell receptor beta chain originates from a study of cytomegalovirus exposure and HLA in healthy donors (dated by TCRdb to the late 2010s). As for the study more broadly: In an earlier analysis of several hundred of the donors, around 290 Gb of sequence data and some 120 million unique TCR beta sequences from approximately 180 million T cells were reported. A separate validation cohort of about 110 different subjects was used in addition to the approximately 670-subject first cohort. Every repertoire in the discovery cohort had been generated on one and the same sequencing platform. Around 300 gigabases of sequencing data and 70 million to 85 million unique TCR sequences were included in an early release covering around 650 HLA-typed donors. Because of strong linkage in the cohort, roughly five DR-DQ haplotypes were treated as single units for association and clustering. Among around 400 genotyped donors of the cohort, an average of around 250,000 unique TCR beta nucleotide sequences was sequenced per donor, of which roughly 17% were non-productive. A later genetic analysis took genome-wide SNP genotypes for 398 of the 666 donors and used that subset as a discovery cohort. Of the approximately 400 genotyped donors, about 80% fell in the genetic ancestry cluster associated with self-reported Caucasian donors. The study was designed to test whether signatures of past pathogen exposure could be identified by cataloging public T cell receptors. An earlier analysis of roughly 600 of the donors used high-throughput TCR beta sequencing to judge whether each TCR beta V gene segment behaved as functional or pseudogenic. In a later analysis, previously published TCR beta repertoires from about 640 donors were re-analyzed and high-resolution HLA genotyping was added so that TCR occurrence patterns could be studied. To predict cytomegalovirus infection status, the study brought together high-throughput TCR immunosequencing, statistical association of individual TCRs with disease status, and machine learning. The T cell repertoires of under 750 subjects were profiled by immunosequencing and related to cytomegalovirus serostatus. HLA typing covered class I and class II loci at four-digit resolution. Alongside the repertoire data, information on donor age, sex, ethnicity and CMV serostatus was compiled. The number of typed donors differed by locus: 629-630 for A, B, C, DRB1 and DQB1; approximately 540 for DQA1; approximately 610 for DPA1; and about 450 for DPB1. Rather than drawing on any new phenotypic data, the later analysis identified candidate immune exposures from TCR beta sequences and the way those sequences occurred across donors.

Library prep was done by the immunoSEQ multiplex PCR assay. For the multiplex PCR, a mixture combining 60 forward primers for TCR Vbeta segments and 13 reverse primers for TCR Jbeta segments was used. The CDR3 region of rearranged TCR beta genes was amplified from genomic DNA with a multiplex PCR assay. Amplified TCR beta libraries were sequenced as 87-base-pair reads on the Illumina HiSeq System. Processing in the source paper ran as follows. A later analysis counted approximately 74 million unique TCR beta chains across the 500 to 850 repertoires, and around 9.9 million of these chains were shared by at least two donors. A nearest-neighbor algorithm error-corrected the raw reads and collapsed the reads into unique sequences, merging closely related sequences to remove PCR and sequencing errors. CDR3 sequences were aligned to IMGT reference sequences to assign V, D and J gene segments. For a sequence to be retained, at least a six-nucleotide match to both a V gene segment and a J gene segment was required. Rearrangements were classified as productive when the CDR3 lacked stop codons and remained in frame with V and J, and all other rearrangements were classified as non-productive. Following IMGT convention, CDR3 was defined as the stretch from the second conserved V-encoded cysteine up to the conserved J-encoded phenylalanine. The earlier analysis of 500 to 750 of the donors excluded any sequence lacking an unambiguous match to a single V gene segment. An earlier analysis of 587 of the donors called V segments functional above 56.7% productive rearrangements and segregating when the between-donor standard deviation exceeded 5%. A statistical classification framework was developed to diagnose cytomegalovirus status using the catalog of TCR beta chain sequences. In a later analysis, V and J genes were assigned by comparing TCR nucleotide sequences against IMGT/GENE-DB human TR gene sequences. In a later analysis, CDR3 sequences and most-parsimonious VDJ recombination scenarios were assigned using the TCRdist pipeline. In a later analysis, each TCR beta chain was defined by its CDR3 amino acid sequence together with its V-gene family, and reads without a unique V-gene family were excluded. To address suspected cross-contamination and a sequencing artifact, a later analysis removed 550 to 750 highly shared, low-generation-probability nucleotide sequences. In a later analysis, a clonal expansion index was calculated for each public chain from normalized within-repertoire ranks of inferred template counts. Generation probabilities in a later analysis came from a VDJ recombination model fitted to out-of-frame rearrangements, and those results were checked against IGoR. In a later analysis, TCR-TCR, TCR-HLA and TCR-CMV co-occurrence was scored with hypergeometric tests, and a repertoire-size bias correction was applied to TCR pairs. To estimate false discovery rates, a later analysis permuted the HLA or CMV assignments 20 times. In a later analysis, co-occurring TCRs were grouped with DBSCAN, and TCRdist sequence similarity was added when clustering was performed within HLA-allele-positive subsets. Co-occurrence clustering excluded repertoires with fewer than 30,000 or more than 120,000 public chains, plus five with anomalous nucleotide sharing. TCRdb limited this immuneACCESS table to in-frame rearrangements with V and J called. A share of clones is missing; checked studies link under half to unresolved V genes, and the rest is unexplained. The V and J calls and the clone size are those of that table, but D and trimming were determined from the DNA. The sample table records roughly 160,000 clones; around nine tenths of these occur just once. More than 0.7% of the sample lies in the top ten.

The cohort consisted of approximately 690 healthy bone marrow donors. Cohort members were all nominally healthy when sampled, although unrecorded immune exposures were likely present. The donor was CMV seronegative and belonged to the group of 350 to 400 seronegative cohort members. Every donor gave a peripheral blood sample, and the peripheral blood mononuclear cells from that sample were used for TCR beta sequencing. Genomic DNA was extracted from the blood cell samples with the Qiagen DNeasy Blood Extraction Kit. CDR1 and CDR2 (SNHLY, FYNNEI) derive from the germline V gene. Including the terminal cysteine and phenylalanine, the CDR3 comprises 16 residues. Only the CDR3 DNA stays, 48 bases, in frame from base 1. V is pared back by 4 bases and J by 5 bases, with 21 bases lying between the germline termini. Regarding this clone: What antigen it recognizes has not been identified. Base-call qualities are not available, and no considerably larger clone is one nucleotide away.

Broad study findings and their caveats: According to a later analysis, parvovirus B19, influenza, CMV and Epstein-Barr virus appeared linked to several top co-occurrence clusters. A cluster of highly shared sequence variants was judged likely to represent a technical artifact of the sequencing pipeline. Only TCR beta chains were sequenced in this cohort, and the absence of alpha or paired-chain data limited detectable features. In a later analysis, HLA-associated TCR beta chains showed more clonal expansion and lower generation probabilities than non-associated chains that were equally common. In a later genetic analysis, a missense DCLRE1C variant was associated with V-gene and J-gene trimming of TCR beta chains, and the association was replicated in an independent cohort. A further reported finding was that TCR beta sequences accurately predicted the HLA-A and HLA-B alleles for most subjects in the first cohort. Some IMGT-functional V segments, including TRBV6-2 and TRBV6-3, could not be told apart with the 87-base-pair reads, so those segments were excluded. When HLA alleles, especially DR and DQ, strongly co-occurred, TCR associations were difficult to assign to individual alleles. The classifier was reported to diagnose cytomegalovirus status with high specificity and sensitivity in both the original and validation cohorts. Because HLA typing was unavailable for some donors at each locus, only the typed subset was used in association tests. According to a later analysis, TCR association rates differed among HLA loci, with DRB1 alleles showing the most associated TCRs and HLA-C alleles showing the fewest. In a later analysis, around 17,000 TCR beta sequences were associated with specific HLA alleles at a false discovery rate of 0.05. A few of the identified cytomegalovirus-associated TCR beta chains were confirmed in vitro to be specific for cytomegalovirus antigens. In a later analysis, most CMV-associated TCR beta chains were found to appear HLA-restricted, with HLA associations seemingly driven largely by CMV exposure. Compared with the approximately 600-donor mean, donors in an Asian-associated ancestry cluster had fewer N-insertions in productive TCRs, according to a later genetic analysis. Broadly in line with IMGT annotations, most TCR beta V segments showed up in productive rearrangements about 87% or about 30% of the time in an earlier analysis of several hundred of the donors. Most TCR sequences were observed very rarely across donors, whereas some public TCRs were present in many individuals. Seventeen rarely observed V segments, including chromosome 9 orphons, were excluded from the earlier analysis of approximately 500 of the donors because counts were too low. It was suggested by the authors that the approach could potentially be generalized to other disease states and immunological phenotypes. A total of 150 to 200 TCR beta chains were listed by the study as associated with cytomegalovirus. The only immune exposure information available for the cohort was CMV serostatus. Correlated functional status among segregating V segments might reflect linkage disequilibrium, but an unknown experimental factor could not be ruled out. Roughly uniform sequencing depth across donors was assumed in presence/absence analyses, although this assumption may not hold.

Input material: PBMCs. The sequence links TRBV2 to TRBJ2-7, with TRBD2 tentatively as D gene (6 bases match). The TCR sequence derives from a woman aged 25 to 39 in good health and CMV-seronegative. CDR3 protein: CASSVWRGLGFNEQYF. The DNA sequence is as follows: TGTGCCAGCAGTGTTTGGCGGGGCTTAGGGTTCAACGAGCAGTACTTC.